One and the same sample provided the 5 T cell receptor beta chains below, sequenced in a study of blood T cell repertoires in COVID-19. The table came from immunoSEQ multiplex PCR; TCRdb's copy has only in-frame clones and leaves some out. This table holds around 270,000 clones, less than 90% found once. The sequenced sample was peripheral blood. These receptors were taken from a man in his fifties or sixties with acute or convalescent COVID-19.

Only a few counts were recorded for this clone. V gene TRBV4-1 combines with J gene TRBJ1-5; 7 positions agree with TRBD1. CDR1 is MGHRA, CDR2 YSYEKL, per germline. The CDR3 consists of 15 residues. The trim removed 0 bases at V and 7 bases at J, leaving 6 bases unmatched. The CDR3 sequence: CASSQDGQGEQPQHF. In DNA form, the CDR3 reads TGCGCCAGCAGCCAAGATGGCCAGGGGGAACAGCCCCAGCATTTT.

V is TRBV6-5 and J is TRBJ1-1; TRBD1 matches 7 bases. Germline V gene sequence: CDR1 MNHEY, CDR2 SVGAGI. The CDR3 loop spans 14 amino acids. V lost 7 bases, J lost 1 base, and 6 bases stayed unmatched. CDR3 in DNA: TGTGCCAGCATCCGGGGACAGAAGAACACTGAAGCTTTCTTT. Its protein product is CASIRGQKNTEAFF.

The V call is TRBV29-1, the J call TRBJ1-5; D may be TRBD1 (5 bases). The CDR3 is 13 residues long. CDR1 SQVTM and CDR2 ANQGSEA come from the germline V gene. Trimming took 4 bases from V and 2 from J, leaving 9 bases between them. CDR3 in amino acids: CSVARGGNQPQHF. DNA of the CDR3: TGCAGCGTTGCTAGGGGTGGCAATCAGCCCCAGCATTTT.

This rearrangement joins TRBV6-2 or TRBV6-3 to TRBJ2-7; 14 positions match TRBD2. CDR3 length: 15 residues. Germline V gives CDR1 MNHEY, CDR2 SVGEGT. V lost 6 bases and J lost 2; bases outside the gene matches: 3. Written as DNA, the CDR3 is TGTGCCAGCAGCGTGGGACTAGCGGGAGCCTACGAGCAGTACTTC. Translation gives CASSVGLAGAYEQYF.

The CDR3 DNA follows: TGTGCCAGCAGCACTGACAGGGGAGGCGAGCAGTACTTC. This sequence encodes CASSTDRGGEQYF. The chain recombines TRBV7-3 with TRBJ2-7; the match to TRBD1 covers 8 bases. Per germline, CDR1 SGHTA and CDR2 FQGTGA. Trimming at V came to 5 bases and at J to 6 bases, leaving 6 bases not matched to a gene. The CDR3 runs to 13 residues.